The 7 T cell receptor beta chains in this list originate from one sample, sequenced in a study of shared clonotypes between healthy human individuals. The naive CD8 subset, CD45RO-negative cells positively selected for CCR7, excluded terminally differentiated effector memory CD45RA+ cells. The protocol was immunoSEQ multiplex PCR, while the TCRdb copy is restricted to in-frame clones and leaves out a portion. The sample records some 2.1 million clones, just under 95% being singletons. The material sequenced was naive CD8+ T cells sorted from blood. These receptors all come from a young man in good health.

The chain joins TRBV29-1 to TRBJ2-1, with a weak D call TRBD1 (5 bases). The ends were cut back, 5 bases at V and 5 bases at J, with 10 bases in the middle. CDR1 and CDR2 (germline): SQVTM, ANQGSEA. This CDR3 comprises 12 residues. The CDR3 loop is CSVLTGNNEQFF. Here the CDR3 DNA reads TGCAGCGTTTTAACAGGTAACAATGAGCAGTTCTTC.

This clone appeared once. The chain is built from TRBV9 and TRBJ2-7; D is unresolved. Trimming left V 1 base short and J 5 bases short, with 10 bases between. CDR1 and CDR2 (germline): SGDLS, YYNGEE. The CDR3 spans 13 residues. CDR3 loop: CASSVRLGDEQYF. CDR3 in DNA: TGTGCCAGCAGCGTAAGGCTAGGCGACGAGCAGTACTTC.

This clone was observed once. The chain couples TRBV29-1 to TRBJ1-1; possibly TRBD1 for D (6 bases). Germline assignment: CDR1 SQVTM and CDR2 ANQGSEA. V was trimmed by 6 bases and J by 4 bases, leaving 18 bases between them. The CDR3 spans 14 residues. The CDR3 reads CSVLGQSMSTEAFF. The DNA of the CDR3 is TGCAGCGTGTTAGGACAGTCAATGAGCACTGAAGCTTTCTTT.

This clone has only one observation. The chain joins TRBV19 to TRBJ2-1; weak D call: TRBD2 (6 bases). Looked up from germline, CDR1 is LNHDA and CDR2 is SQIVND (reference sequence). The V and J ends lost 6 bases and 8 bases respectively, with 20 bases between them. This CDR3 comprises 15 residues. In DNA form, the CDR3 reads TGTGCCAGTAGCTCTTTTGTGTCTAGCGCCGATGAGCAGTTCTTC. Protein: CASSSFVSSADEQFF.

The CDR3 nucleotides are TGCGCCAGCAGTGAGCCCGGGGTTAGGGACGAGCAGTACTTC. Translating gives CASSEPGVRDEQYF. J is TRBJ2-7 and V is TRBV10-2, with D maybe TRBD2 (5 bases). V was shortened by 2 bases and J by 5 bases, with 13 bases between the two germline ends. The CDR3 extends over 14 amino acids. CDR1 is WSHSY, CDR2 SAAADI, per germline.

This CDR3 is CASSLQELDSYNEQFF. As DNA, the CDR3 is TGCGCCAGCAGCTTACAAGAGCTGGATTCGTACAATGAGCAGTTCTTC. V gene TRBV5-1 combines with J gene TRBJ2-1; D unresolved. CDR1 SGHRS and CDR2 YFSETQ come from the germline V gene. The CDR3 contains 16 residues. Deletions cut 2 bases from V and 4 bases from J, with 16 bases between.

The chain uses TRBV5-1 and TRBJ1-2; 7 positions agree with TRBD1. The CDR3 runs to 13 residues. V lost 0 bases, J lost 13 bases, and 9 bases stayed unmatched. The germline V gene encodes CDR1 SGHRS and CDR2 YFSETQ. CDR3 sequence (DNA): TGCGCCAGCAGCTTGGTGGCAGGGGGTCCTTCCACCTTC. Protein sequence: CASSLVAGGPSTF. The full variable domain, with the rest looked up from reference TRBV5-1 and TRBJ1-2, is KAGVTQTPRYLIKTRGQQVTLSCSPISGHRSVSWYQQTPGQGLQFLFEYFSETQRNKGNFPGRFSGRQFSNSRSEMNVSTLELGDSALYLCASSLVAGGPSTFGSGTRLTVV.